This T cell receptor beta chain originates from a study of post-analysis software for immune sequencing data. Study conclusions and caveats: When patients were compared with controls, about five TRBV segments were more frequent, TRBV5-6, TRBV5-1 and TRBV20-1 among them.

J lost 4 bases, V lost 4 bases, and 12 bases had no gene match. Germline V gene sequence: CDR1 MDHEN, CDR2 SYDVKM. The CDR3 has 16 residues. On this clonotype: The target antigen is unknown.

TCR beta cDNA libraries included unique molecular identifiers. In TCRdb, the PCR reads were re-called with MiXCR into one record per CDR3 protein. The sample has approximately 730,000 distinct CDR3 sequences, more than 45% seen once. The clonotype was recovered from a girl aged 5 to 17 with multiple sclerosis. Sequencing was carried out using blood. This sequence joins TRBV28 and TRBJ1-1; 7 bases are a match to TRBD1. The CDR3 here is CASSSPTGTMSTEAFF. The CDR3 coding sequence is TGTGCCAGCAGTTCCCCGACAGGGACCATGAGCACTGAAGCTTTCTTT.